These T cell receptor beta chains were read from a single sample in a study of OX40 agonist ivuxolimab in advanced cancers. TCRdb's copy holds only in-frame clones and misses some; the assay was immunoSEQ multiplex PCR. The profile covers about 18,000 clones, with approximately 80% appearing a single time and under 15% taken by the ten largest. The input for sequencing was CD4+ or CD8+ T cells sorted from blood, taken in a trial of the OX40 agonist ivuxolimab. These receptors came from an adult with an advanced solid tumor such as melanoma, head and neck, liver or kidney cancer. CDR3s include the opening cysteine and the closing phenylalanine or tryptophan. Fields, in order: V gene, clone size, J gene, D gene, CDR3 DNA, CDR3 protein. The D gene is left open where the match is weak. Expanded clones are given a class, and other clones once, few, many or no size at all.

v_call: TRBV4-2
clone_size: .
j_call: TRBJ1-5
d_call: .
cdr3_nt: TGTGCCAGCAGCCCCGACCGGGGGGGCCAGCCCCAGCATTTT
cdr3_aa: CASSPDRGGQPQHF

v_call: TRBV11-2
clone_size: .
j_call: TRBJ1-2
d_call: .
cdr3_nt: TGTGCCAGCAGCCCCGGCGGGGCAGCTAACTATGGCTACACCTTC
cdr3_aa: CASSPGGAANYGYTF

v_call: TRBV5-6
clone_size: .
j_call: TRBJ1-1
d_call: .
cdr3_nt: TGTGCCAGCAGCTTGTCCGGGTACACTGAAGCTTTCTTT
cdr3_aa: CASSLSGYTEAFF

v_call: TRBV11-3
clone_size: .
j_call: TRBJ2-1
d_call: TRBD1
cdr3_nt: TGTGCCAGCAGCCCCGGGACAGGGAACAATGAGCAGTTCTTC
cdr3_aa: CASSPGTGNNEQFF

v_call: TRBV4-2
clone_size: .
j_call: TRBJ1-4
d_call: TRBD1
cdr3_nt: TGTGCCAGCAGCCGACGACCGGACAGGAATGAAAAACTGTTTTTT
cdr3_aa: CASSRRPDRNEKLFF

v_call: TRBV2
clone_size: once
j_call: TRBJ2-2
d_call: .
cdr3_nt: TGTGCCAGTGGGATGGTTGGCACCGGGGAGCTGTTTTTT
cdr3_aa: CASGMVGTGELFF

v_call: TRBV5-6
clone_size: few
j_call: TRBJ1-6
d_call: TRBD1
cdr3_nt: TGTGCCAGCAGCTTGTGGCAGGGGGCGTCCTATAATTCACCCCTCCACTTT
cdr3_aa: CASSLWQGASYNSPLHF

v_call: TRBV6-1
clone_size: large
j_call: TRBJ2-7
d_call: .
cdr3_nt: TGTGCCAGCAGTTGGGAGCGCTACGAGCAGTACTTC
cdr3_aa: CASSWERYEQYF

v_call: TRBV29-1
clone_size: few
j_call: TRBJ2-6
d_call: .
cdr3_nt: TGCAGCGTTGAAGATCTCAGGGTTGGGGCCAACGTCCTGACTTTC
cdr3_aa: CSVEDLRVGANVLTF

v_call: TRBV27
clone_size: .
j_call: TRBJ2-7
d_call: TRBD2
cdr3_nt: TGTGCCAGCAGTTTATGGGGAGGGGAGGGCGAGCAGTACTTC
cdr3_aa: CASSLWGGEGEQYF

v_call: TRBV5-4
clone_size: .
j_call: TRBJ2-1
d_call: .
cdr3_nt: TGTGCCAGCAGCTTAATTGGCCCTAACTACAATGAGCAGTTCTTC
cdr3_aa: CASSLIGPNYNEQFF

v_call: TRBV6-5
clone_size: .
j_call: TRBJ1-2
d_call: .
cdr3_nt: TGTGCCAGCAGTTACTCGGGCAGGGAGGGCTACACCTTC
cdr3_aa: CASSYSGREGYTF

v_call: TRBV6-6
clone_size: .
j_call: TRBJ2-4
d_call: .
cdr3_nt: TGTGCCAGCAGCCGAGATGGGGACCAAAAAAACATTCAGTACTTC
cdr3_aa: CASSRDGDQKNIQYF

v_call: TRBV6-1
clone_size: .
j_call: TRBJ2-1
d_call: .
cdr3_nt: TGTGCCAGCTACTCGCCTATCCTGGGGGGCGATGAGCAGTTCTTC
cdr3_aa: CASYSPILGGDEQFF

v_call: TRBV7-8
clone_size: .
j_call: TRBJ2-6
d_call: .
cdr3_nt: TGTGCCAGCAGCTGGGGGAGCTCTGGGGCCAACGTCCTGACTTTC
cdr3_aa: CASSWGSSGANVLTF

v_call: TRBV18
clone_size: .
j_call: TRBJ1-1
d_call: .
cdr3_nt: TGTGCCAGCTCACCACGGGGGTTCGGTGGGGACACTGAAGCTTTCTTT
cdr3_aa: CASSPRGFGGDTEAFF

v_call: TRBV7-3
clone_size: .
j_call: TRBJ2-5
d_call: .
cdr3_nt: TGTGCCAGCAGCTTATCGAGAGGGCCACAAGAGACCCAGTACTTC
cdr3_aa: CASSLSRGPQETQYF

v_call: TRBV11-3
clone_size: .
j_call: TRBJ2-7
d_call: TRBD1
cdr3_nt: TGTGCCAGCAGCTTAGGTTTGGGACAGGGCTCCTACGAGCAGTACTTC
cdr3_aa: CASSLGLGQGSYEQYF

v_call: TRBV19
clone_size: .
j_call: TRBJ1-4
d_call: .
cdr3_nt: TGTGCCAGTAGTGTCGCCGCCTACGCAACTAATGAAAAACTGTTTTTT
cdr3_aa: CASSVAAYATNEKLFF

v_call: TRBV5-5
clone_size: .
j_call: TRBJ2-7
d_call: .
cdr3_nt: TGTGCCAGCAGCTTGGATGGTGCCACCTACGAGCAGTACTTC
cdr3_aa: CASSLDGATYEQYF

v_call: TRBV30
clone_size: .
j_call: TRBJ1-3
d_call: .
cdr3_nt: TGTGCCTGGAGTGCGCGCCGGACAGGAAACACCATATATTTT
cdr3_aa: CAWSARRTGNTIYF

v_call: TRBV6-5
clone_size: once
j_call: TRBJ2-2
d_call: .
cdr3_nt: TGTGCCAGCAGCCGCCTAGGGGGGAGCACCGGGGAGCTGTTTTTT
cdr3_aa: CASSRLGGSTGELFF

v_call: TRBV19
clone_size: .
j_call: TRBJ2-6
d_call: TRBD1
cdr3_nt: TGTGCCAGTAGGAACCGGGACAGGGCTGGGGCCAACGTCCTGACTTTC
cdr3_aa: CASRNRDRAGANVLTF

v_call: TRBV6-1
clone_size: .
j_call: TRBJ1-5
d_call: .
cdr3_nt: TGTGCCAGCAGTGAACGGGGGGGAAATCAGCCCCAGCATTTT
cdr3_aa: CASSERGGNQPQHF

v_call: TRBV29-1
clone_size: .
j_call: TRBJ2-1
d_call: .
cdr3_nt: TGCAGCGTTGGAAAGGGACTCGACGACAATGAGCAGTTCTTC
cdr3_aa: CSVGKGLDDNEQFF

v_call: TRBV5-1
clone_size: .
j_call: TRBJ2-3
d_call: .
cdr3_nt: TGCGCCAGCAGCTTGTGGGGTAGCACAGATACGCAGTATTTT
cdr3_aa: CASSLWGSTDTQYF

v_call: TRBV6-5
clone_size: medium-sized
j_call: TRBJ1-6
d_call: .
cdr3_nt: TGTGCCAGCAGTCTGGGGACCCAACCACCCCTCCACTTT
cdr3_aa: CASSLGTQPPLHF

v_call: TRBV7-6
clone_size: once
j_call: TRBJ2-1
d_call: TRBD1
cdr3_nt: TGTGCCAGCACCGTAGGGACAGGGGGCGCGGAACAGTTCTTC
cdr3_aa: CASTVGTGGAEQFF

v_call: TRBV7-3
clone_size: .
j_call: TRBJ1-2
d_call: TRBD1
cdr3_nt: TGTGCCAGCAGCCTTAACCCGGGACAGGGGTCTAGCTACACCTTC
cdr3_aa: CASSLNPGQGSSYTF

v_call: TRBV5-4
clone_size: once
j_call: TRBJ2-7
d_call: .
cdr3_nt: TGTGCCAGCAGCCGCACCGGATGGGTCGAGCAGTACTTC
cdr3_aa: CASSRTGWVEQYF